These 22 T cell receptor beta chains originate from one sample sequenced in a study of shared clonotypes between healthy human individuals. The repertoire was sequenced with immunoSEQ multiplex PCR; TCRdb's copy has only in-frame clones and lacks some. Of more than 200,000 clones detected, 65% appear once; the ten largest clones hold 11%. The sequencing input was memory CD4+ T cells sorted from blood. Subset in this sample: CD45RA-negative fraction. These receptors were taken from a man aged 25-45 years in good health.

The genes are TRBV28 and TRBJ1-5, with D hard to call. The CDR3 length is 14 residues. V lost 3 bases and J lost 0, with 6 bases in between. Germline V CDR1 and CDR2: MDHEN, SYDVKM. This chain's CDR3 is CASSLALSNQPQHF. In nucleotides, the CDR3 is TGTGCCAGCAGTTTGGCTCTTAGCAATCAGCCCCAGCATTTT.

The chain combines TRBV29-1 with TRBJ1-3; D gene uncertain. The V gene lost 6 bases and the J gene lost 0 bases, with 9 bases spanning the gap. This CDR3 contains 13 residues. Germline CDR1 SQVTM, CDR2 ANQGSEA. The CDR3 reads CSVSVSSGNTIYF. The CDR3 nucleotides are TGCAGCGTCTCAGTGAGCTCTGGAAACACCATATATTTT.

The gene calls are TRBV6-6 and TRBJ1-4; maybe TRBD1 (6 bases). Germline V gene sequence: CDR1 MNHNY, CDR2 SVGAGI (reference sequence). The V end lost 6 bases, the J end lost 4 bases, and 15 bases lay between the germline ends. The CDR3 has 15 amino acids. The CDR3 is CASSRGRSINEKLFF. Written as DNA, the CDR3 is TGTGCCAGCAGCAGGGGCAGGAGTATTAATGAAAAACTGTTTTTT.

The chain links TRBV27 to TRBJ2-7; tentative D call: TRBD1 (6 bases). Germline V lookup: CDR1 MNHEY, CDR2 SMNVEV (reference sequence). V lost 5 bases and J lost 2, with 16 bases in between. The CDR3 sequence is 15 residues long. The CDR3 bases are TGTGCCAGCAGTACCCCCCAGACAGGTACCTACGAGCAGTACTTC. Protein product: CASSTPQTGTYEQYF.

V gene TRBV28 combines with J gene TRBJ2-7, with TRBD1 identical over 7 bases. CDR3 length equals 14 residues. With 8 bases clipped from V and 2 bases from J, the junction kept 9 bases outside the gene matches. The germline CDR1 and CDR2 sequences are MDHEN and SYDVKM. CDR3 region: CASGIARGPYEQYF. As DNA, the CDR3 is TGTGCCAGCGGTATAGCGAGGGGGCCCTACGAGCAGTACTTC.

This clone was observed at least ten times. In DNA, the CDR3 is TGTGCCAGCTCCCCAGAGGCAGACCTCTATGGCTACACCTTC. It translates to CASSPEADLYGYTF. The chain employs TRBV18 and TRBJ1-2; unclear D gene. V was trimmed by 6 bases and J by 4 bases, leaving 15 bases between them. CDR1 and CDR2 from the germline V gene are KGHSH and LQKENI. The CDR3 length is 14 residues.

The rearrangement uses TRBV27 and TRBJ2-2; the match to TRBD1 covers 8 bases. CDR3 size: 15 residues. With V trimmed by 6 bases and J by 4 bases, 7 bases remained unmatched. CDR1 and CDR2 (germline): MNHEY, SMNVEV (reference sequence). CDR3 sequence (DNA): TGTGCCAGCAGCCGACGGGACAGGCGCACCGGGGAGCTGTTTTTT. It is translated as CASSRRDRRTGELFF.

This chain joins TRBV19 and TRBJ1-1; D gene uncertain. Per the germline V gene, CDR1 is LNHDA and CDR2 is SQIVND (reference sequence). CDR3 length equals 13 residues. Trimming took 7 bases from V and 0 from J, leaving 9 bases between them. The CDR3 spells CASTEVMNTEAFF. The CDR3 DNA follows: TGTGCCAGTACGGAGGTGATGAACACTGAAGCTTTCTTT.

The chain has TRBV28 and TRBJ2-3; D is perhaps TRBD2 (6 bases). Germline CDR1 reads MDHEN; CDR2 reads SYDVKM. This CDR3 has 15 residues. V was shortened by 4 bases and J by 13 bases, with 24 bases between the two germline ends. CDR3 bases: TGTGCCAGCAGTTCGAGAGGGCGACTGACTAGGAGGAAGTATTTT. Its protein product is CASSSRGRLTRRKYF.

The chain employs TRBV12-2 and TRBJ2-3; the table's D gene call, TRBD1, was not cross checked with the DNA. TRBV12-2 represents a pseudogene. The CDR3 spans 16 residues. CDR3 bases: TGTGCAAGTCGCTTTTACCAGAACCATAGCACAGATACGCAGTATTTT. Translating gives CASRFYQNHSTDTQYF.

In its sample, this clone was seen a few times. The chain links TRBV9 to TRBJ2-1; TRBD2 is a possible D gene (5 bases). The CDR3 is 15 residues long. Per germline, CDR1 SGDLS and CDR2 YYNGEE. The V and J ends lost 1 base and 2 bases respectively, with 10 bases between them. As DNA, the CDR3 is TGTGCCAGCAGCGTACTCGGGGATGCCTACAATGAGCAGTTCTTC. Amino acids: CASSVLGDAYNEQFF. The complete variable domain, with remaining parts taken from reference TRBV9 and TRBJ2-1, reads DSGVTQTPKHLITATGQRVTLRCSPRSGDLSVYWYQQSLDQGLQFLIQYYNGEERAKGNILERFSAQQFPDLHSELNLSSLELGDSALYFCASSVLGDAYNEQFFGPGTRLTVL.

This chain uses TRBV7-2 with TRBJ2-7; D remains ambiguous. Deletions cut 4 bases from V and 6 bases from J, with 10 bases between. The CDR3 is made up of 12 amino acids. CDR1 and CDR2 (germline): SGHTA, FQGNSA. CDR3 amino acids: CASSSQRREQYF. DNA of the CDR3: TGTGCCAGCAGCTCCCAGCGACGCGAGCAGTACTTC. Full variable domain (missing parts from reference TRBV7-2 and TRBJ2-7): GAGVSQSPSNKVTEKGKDVELRCDPISGHTALYWYRQSLGQGLEFLIYFQGNSAPDKSGLPSDRFSAERTGGSVSTLTIQRTQQEDSAVYLCASSSQRREQYFGPGTRLTVT.

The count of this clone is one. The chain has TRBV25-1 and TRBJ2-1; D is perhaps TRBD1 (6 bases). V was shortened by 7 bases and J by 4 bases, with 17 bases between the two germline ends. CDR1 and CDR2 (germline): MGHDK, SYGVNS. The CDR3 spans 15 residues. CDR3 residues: CASTDSRSKYNEQFF. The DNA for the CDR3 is TGTGCCAGCACGGACAGTAGGAGCAAATACAATGAGCAGTTCTTC.

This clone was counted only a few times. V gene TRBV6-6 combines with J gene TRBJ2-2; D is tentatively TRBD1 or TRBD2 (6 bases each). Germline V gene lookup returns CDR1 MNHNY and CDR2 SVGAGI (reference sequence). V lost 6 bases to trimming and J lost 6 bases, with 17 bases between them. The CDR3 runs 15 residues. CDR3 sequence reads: CASRVSGANSGELFF. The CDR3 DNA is TGTGCCAGCAGAGTTTCGGGGGCCAACTCCGGGGAGCTGTTTTTT.

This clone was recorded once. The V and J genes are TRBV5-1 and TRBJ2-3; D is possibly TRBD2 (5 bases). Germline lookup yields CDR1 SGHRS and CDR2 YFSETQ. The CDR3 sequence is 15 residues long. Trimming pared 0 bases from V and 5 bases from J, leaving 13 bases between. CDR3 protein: CASSLGSIAGDTQYF. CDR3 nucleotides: TGCGCCAGCAGCTTGGGTAGCATTGCGGGAGATACGCAGTATTTT.

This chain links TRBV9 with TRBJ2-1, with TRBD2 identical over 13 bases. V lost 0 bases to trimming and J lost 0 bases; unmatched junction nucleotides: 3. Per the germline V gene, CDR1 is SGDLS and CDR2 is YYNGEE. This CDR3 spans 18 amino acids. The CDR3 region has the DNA TGTGCCAGCAGCGTAGGGACTAGCGGGAGCTACTCCTACAATGAGCAGTTCTTC. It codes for CASSVGTSGSYSYNEQFF.

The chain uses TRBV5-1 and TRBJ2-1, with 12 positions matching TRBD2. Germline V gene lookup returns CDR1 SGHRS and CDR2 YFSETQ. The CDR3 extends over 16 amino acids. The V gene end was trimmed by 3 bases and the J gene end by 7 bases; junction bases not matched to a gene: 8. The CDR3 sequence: CASSWTSGTLGNEQFF. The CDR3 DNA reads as TGCGCCAGCAGCTGGACTAGCGGGACATTGGGAAATGAGCAGTTCTTC.

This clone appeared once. This chain's CDR3 is CASSTSRSSYEQYF. The CDR3 nucleotides are TGTGCCAGCAGTACCTCGAGAAGCTCCTACGAGCAGTACTTC. The chain joins TRBV25-1 to TRBJ2-7; D uncertain. Germline V gene lookup returns CDR1 MGHDK and CDR2 SYGVNS. The ends were cut back, 5 bases at V and 0 bases at J, with 11 bases in the middle. The length of the CDR3 is 14 residues.

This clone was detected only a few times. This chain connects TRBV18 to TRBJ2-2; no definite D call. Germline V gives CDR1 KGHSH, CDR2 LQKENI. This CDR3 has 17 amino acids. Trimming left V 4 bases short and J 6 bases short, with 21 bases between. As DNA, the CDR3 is TGTGCCAGCTCACAGTTCCTCCGAGACACCGGATCCGGGGAGCTGTTTTTT. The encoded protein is CASSQFLRDTGSGELFF.

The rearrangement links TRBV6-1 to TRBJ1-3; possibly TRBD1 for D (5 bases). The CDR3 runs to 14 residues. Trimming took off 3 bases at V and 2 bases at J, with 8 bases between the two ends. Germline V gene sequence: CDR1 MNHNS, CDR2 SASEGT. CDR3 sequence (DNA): TGTGCCAGCAGTGATGGGGGGACTGGAAACACCATATATTTT. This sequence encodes CASSDGGTGNTIYF.

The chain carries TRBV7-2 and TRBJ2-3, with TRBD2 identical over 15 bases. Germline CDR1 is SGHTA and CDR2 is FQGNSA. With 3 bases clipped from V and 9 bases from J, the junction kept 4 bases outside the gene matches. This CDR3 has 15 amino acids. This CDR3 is CASSLAGLAGGTQYF. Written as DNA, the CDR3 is TGTGCCAGCAGCTTGGCGGGACTAGCGGGAGGAACGCAGTATTTT.

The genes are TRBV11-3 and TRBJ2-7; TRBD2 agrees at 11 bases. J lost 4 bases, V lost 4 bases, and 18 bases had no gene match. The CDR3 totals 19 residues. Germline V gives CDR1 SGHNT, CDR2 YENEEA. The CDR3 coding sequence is TGTGCCAGCAGCTATCCCGCGACTAGCGGGGAAGAGGAGGGGTACGAGCAGTACTTC. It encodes CASSYPATSGEEEGYEQYF.